Presented here are 20 T cell receptor beta chains from one specimen sequenced in a study of cytomegalovirus exposure and HLA in healthy donors. The study ran its PCR with 60 Vbeta and 13 Jbeta primers. Profiled with immunoSEQ multiplex PCR; TCRdb holds only in-frame clones, not every one. The top ten hold 16% of the sample, which has about 120,000 clones, 65% to 85% seen once. The specimen was PBMCs. The receptors shown here come from a man aged 50-59 years in good health and CMV-seropositive.

V is TRBV19 and J is TRBJ1-1; 7 nucleotides agree with TRBD1. Germline V lookup: CDR1 LNHDA, CDR2 SQIVND (reference sequence). The length of the CDR3 is 14 residues. Trimming cost V 7 bases and J 9 bases; bases outside gene matches: 14. CDR3: CASTPGQSTNQAFF. CDR3 in DNA: TGTGCCAGTACCCCGGGACAGAGCACCAATCAAGCTTTCTTT.

The chain joins TRBV12-5 to TRBJ1-1; TRBD1 aligns across 10 bases. The CDR3 sequence is 15 residues long. V dropped 4 bases and J dropped 1; count of bases not matched to a gene: 3. Germline V gene sequence: CDR1 LGHNT, CDR2 FRNRAP. The CDR3 here is CASGSGQGSNTEAFF. The DNA of the CDR3 is TGTGCTAGTGGTTCGGGACAGGGGTCGAACACTGAAGCTTTCTTT. Full variable domain (outside the CDR3, taken from reference TRBV12-5 and TRBJ1-1): DARVTQTPRHKVTEMGQEVTMRCQPILGHNTVFWYRQTMMQGLELLAYFRNRAPLDDSGMPKDRFSAEMPDATLATLKIQPSEPRDSAVYFCASGSGQGSNTEAFFGQGTRLTVV.

This clone was counted between two and nine times. The chain has TRBV5-1 and TRBJ2-3, with TRBD2 matching 7 bases. The J segment lost 0 bases and the V segment lost 5 bases, leaving 9 bases of the junction unmatched. Germline assignment: CDR1 SGHRS and CDR2 YFSETQ. This CDR3 region has 16 residues. The CDR3 nucleotides read TGCGCCAGCAGACACCCTAGCGGTCCAAGCACAGATACGCAGTATTTT. Its translation: CASRHPSGPSTDTQYF. Based on the CDR3 plus reference TRBV5-1 and TRBJ2-3, the full variable domain is KAGVTQTPRYLIKTRGQQVTLSCSPISGHRSVSWYQQTPGQGLQFLFEYFSETQRNKGNFPGRFSGRQFSNSRSEMNVSTLELGDSALYLCASRHPSGPSTDTQYFGPGTRLTVL.

The V call is TRBV20-1, the J call TRBJ2-7; D ambiguous. Trimming pared 3 bases from V and 6 bases from J, leaving 9 bases between. Per the germline V gene, CDR1 is DFQATT and CDR2 is SNEGSKA (reference sequence). The CDR3 sequence is 11 residues long. The CDR3 DNA follows: TGCAGTGCTAGTTGGGCACCCGAGCAGTACTTC. Amino acid sequence: CSASWAPEQYF.

The gene calls are TRBV5-4 and TRBJ1-1; D is ambiguous. CDR1 SGHNT and CDR2 YYREEE come from the germline V gene (reference sequence). The germline V and J ends were trimmed by 2 bases and 0 bases, with 11 bases remaining between them. This CDR3 contains 15 residues. This CDR3 reads CASSFSDWLNTEAFF. Written as DNA, the CDR3 is TGTGCCAGCAGCTTCTCGGACTGGTTGAACACTGAAGCTTTCTTT.

The chain carries TRBV5-6 and TRBJ2-2, with a tentative D call TRBD2 (6 bases). The V and J ends lost 0 bases and 6 bases respectively, with 12 bases between them. The CDR3 runs 15 residues. Germline V lookup: CDR1 SGHDT, CDR2 YYEEEE. CDR3 in DNA: TGTGCCAGCAGCTTGGGCCTTGGGGGGTCCGGGGAGCTGTTTTTT. Protein sequence: CASSLGLGGSGELFF.

The V and J genes are TRBV19 and TRBJ1-3; no clear D. In germline, CDR1 is LNHDA, CDR2 SQIVND (reference sequence). CDR3 length: 14 amino acids. Deletions cut 9 bases from V and 2 bases from J, with 14 bases between. The CDR3 reads CASHETGTGNTIYF. CDR3 DNA sequence: TGTGCCAGCCACGAAACGGGGACTGGAAACACCATATATTTT.

The chain employs TRBV6-5 and TRBJ2-7; 7 bases fit TRBD2. With 5 bases clipped from V and 12 bases from J, the junction kept 10 bases outside the gene matches. Germline V gene data show CDR1 as MNHEY and CDR2 as SVGAGI. This CDR3 has 12 amino acids. The CDR3 loop reads CASSAGESLLYF. The CDR3 DNA follows: TGTGCCAGCAGTGCGGGGGAGTCCCTCCTGTACTTC.

This clone came up a few times. CDR3 coding DNA: TGTGCCAGCAGCTTGGGGACAGGGGGGTACGAGCAGTACTTC. Translating it yields CASSLGTGGYEQYF. The chain is built from TRBV5-4 and TRBJ2-7, with 10 bases lining up with TRBD1. CDR3 length: 14 residues. The germline CDR1 and CDR2 sequences are SGHNT and YYREEE (reference sequence). The V gene end was trimmed by 0 bases and the J gene end by 4 bases; junction bases not matched to a gene: 1.

The genes are TRBV4-3 and TRBJ2-1; possibly TRBD2 for D (7 bases). This CDR3 is 22 amino acids long. Germline assignment: CDR1 LGHNA and CDR2 YSLEER. V dropped 3 bases and J dropped 0 bases, with 30 bases sitting between them. The CDR3 DNA reads as TGCGCCAGCAGCCAGCTCCTCTTGGGAGGGGGGACCGTCGAGAGCTCCTACAATGAGCAGTTCTTC. This encodes CASSQLLLGGGTVESSYNEQFF.

In this sample, this clone turned up a few times. This chain connects TRBV9 to TRBJ1-1; 7 nucleotides align to TRBD1. In germline, CDR1 is SGDLS, CDR2 YYNGEE. J lost 6 bases, V lost 2 bases, and 4 bases had no gene match. The CDR3 has 13 amino acids. The CDR3: CASSVGQLSEAFF. For the CDR3, the DNA is TGTGCCAGCAGCGTGGGACAGCTATCTGAAGCTTTCTTT.

The V and J genes are TRBV6-5 and TRBJ2-5; a weak D match, TRBD1 (5 bases). The germline V gene has CDR1 MNHEY and CDR2 SVGAGI. V lost 3 bases and J 6 bases, leaving 11 bases between the germline ends. The CDR3 is 13 residues long. CDR3 DNA sequence: TGTGCCAGCAGTTATCCAGGGTCGAAGACCCAGTACTTC. Translated: CASSYPGSKTQYF.

On this clone: Other DNA variants within this sample encode the same CDR3. The V gene is TRBV7-2, the J gene TRBJ1-2; maybe TRBD1 (6 bases). Trimming took 3 bases from V and 5 from J, leaving 10 bases between them. The CDR3 runs 13 residues. Germline V CDR1 and CDR2: SGHTA, FQGNSA. As DNA, the CDR3 is TGTGCCAGCAGCTTGGGGCAGGGGTATGGCTACACCTTC. This gives the protein CASSLGQGYGYTF.

This clone showed up just once. The chain links TRBV2 to TRBJ1-5; D is possibly TRBD1 (5 bases). CDR3 length equals 13 residues. CDR1 and CDR2 (germline): SNHLY, FYNNEI. V lost 2 bases to trimming and J lost 5 bases, with 7 bases between them. The CDR3 nucleotides read TGTGCCAGCAGTGAAAGGGGTTATCAGCCCCAGCATTTT. This codes for CASSERGYQPQHF.

V and J are TRBV29-1 and TRBJ2-2; 7 nucleotides match TRBD2. With 7 bases clipped from V and 1 base from J, the junction kept 6 bases outside the gene matches. Looked up from germline, CDR1 is SQVTM and CDR2 is ANQGSEA. The CDR3 runs 14 residues. The CDR3: CSAGGGGNTGELFF. The CDR3 bases are TGCAGCGCCGGCGGGGGTGGGAACACCGGGGAGCTGTTTTTT.

This chain uses TRBV7-2 with TRBJ1-6, with a tentative D call TRBD1 (5 bases). This CDR3 comprises 14 residues. Germline CDR1 SGHTA, CDR2 FQGNSA. Trimming cost V 1 base and J 10 bases, with 11 bases left between them. The CDR3 region is CASSLGQLRSPLHF. DNA for the CDR3: TGTGCCAGCAGCTTAGGACAGCTTCGCTCACCCCTCCACTTT. The variable domain in full, completed from reference TRBV7-2 and TRBJ1-6, reads GAGVSQSPSNKVTEKGKDVELRCDPISGHTALYWYRQSLGQGLEFLIYFQGNSAPDKSGLPSDRFSAERTGGSVSTLTIQRTQQEDSAVYLCASSLGQLRSPLHFGNGTRLTVT.

The V call is TRBV6-5, the J call TRBJ2-7; no clear D gene. Germline loops: CDR1 MNHEY, CDR2 SVGAGI. The CDR3 has 13 residues. With 7 bases removed from V and 2 bases from J, the gap between germline ends came to 12 bases. CDR3: CASIFPTPYEQYF. DNA of the CDR3: TGTGCCAGCATTTTTCCGACACCCTACGAGCAGTACTTC.

CDR3 in DNA: TGTGCCATCAGTGAGTCGCAGGATTACAATGAGCAGTTCTTC. It codes for CAISESQDYNEQFF. The chain has TRBV10-3 and TRBJ2-1; D gene uncertain. The CDR3 loop spans 14 amino acids. Between the trimmed V and J ends, which lost 0 bases and 4 bases, there was a span of 7 bases. Germline V CDR1 and CDR2: ENHRY, SYGVKD.

V usage is TRBV9 and J usage is TRBJ1-2; 8 positions agree with TRBD1. The length of the CDR3 is 15 residues. CDR1 is SGDLS and CDR2 is YYNGEE in the germline V gene. V was clipped by 0 bases and J by 4 bases; unmatched bases: 5. The CDR3 reads CASSVGQGIGYGYTF. CDR3 DNA sequence: TGTGCCAGCAGCGTAGGACAGGGGATCGGCTATGGCTACACCTTC.

This clone was detected once. The chain combines TRBV7-9 with TRBJ1-4, with 9 bases that match TRBD1. Germline V gives CDR1 SEHNR, CDR2 FQNEAQ (reference sequence). With V trimmed by 3 bases and J by 8 bases, 10 bases remained unmatched. The CDR3 consists of 16 residues. The DNA for the CDR3 is TGTGCCAGCAGCTTGCGCCCGGGACAGGGAAACGAAAAACTGTTTTTT. Its protein product is CASSLRPGQGNEKLFF.